The 5 T cell receptor beta chains presented below share a single source sample, sequenced in a study of shared clonotypes between healthy human individuals. Repertoires were generated with immunoSEQ multiplex PCR, while TCRdb's copy carries only in-frame clones and drops some. The data hold around 600,000 clones, with around 95% observed a single time. CD45RO-negative, CCR7-selected cells formed the naive CD8 fraction, which excluded terminally differentiated effector memory CD45RA+ cells. Sequenced input: naive CD8+ T cells sorted from blood. Every receptor here comes from a woman under 40 in good health.

Comment on this clone: The junction differs from germline at one of its ends, possibly a read error. The chain joins TRBV7-3 to TRBJ1-4, with D perhaps matching TRBD1 (6 bases). Germline V gives CDR1 SGHTA, CDR2 FQGTGA. The CDR3 length is 10 residues. The CDR3 reads CASSSGQRPF. CDR3 nucleotides: TGTGCCAGCAGCAGCGGACAGCGCCCATTT.

This clone showed up just once. This CDR3 fails to terminate in the conserved phenylalanine or tryptophan, so it likely reflects a read error. J is TRBJ2-7 and V is TRBV23-1; D remains unclear. TRBV23-1 is an ORF, and what it does is uncertain. CDR3 length equals 13 residues. The V and J ends lost 0 bases and 3 bases respectively, with 6 bases between them. CDR3 residues: CASSQSPHYEQYL. In nucleotides, the CDR3 is TGCGCCAGCAGTCAATCTCCCCACTACGAGCAGTACCTC.

V usage is TRBV4-2 and J usage is TRBJ2-5; D remains ambiguous. The J call may be in error: the DNA end matches TRBJ2-7 better. Germline V gives CDR1 LGHNA, CDR2 YNFKEQ. The CDR3 covers 12 residues. The CDR3, as DNA: TGTGCCAGCAGCCAAGATTTAGCCGAGCAGTACTTC. Translation: CASSQDLAEQYF.

The J gene is TRBJ2-5, the V gene TRBV13; D remains ambiguous. The DNA end is more similar to TRBJ2-7, so the J call may be wrong. The CDR3 is 12 residues long. Germline CDR1 and CDR2: PRHDT and FYEKMQ (reference sequence). CDR3 sequence: CASSLELNEQYF. CDR3 nucleotides: TGTGCCAGCAGCTTAGAGCTCAACGAGCAGTACTTC.

The rearrangement links TRBV5-4 to TRBJ1-2; the D gene is possibly TRBD1 (5 bases). The length of the CDR3 is 13 residues. Between the trimmed V and J ends, which lost 0 bases and 7 bases, there was a span of 10 bases. Germline V CDR1 and CDR2: SGHNT, YYREEE (reference sequence). CDR3 loop: CASSLGSGGGYTF. In DNA form, the CDR3 reads TGTGCCAGCAGCTTGGGGAGCGGGGGTGGCTACACCTTC.